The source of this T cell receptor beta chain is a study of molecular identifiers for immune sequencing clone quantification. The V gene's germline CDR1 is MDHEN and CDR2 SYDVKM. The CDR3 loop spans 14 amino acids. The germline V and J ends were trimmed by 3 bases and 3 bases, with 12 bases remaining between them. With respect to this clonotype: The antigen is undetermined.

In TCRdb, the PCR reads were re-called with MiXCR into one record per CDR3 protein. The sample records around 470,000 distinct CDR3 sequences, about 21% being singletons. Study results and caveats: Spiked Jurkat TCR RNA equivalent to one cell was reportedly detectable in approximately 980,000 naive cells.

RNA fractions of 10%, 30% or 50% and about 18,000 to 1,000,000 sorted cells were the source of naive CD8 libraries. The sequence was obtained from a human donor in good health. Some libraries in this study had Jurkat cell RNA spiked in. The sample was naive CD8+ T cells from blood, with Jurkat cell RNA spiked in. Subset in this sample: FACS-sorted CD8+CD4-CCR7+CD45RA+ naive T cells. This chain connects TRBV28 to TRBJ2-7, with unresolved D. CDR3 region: CASSFRGVGYEQYF. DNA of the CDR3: TGTGCCAGCAGTTTCCGCGGAGTCGGCTACGAGCAGTACTTC.